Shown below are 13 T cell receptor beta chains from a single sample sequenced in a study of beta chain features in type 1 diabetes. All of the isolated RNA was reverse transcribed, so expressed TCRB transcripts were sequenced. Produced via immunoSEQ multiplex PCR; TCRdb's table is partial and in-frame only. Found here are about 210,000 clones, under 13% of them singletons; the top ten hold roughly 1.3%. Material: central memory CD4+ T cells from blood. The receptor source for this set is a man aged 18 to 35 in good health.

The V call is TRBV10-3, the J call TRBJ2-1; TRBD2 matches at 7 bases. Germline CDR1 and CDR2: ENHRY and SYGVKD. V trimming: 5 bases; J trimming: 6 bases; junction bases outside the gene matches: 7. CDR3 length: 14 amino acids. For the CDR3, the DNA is TGTGCCATCAGTCGGGAGGTACGGGGCAATGAGCAGTTCTTC. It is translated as CAISREVRGNEQFF.

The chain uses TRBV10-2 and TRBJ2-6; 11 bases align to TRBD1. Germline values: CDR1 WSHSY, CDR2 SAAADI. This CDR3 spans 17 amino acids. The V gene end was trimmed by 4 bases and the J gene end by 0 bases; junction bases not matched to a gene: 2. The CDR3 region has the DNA TGCGCCAGCAGTGGTGGGACAGGGGGCTCTGGGGCCAACGTCCTGACTTTC. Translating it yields CASSGGTGGSGANVLTF.

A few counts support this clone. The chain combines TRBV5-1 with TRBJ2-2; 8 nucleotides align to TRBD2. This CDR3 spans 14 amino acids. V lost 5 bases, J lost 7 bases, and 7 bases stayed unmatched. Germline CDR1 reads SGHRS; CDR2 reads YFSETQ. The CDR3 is CASRGSGTDGELFF. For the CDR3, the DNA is TGCGCCAGCAGAGGTAGCGGGACGGACGGGGAGCTGTTTTTT.

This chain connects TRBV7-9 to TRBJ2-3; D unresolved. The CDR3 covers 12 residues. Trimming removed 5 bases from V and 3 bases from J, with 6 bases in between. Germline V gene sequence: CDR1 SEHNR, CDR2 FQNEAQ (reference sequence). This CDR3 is CASSRETDTQYF. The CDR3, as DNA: TGTGCCAGCAGCCGAGAAACAGATACGCAGTATTTT.

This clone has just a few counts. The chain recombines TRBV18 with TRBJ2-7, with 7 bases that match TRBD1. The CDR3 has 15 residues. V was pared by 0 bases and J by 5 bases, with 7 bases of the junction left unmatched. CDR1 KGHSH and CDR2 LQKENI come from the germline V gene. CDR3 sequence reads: CASSPPGLGGNEQYF. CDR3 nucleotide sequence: TGTGCCAGCTCACCACCGGGTCTAGGGGGCAACGAGCAGTACTTC.

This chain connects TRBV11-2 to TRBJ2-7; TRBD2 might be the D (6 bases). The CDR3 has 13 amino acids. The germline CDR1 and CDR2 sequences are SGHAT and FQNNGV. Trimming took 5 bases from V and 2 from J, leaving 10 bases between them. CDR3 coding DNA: TGTGCCAGCAGCCTTCCGGGGGCCTACGAGCAGTACTTC. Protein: CASSLPGAYEQYF. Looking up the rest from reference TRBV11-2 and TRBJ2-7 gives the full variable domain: EAGVAQSPRYKIIEKRQSVAFWCNPISGHATLYWYQQILGQGPKLLIQFQNNGVVDDSQLPKDRFSAERLKGVDSTLKIQPAKLEDSAVYLCASSLPGAYEQYFGPGTRLTVT.

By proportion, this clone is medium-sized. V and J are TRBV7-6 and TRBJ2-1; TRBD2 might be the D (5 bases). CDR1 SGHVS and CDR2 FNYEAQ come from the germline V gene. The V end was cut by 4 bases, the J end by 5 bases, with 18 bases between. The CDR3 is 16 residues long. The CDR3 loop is CASSSRGSGRNNEQFF. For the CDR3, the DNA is TGTGCCAGCAGCTCCAGAGGGAGCGGCCGCAACAATGAGCAGTTCTTC.

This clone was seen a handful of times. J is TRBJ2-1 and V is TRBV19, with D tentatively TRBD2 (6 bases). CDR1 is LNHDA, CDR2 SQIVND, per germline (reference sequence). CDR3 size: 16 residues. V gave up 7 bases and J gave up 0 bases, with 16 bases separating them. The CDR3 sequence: CASKGPGGSSYNEQFF. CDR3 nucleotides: TGTGCCAGTAAAGGCCCTGGGGGGAGCTCCTACAATGAGCAGTTCTTC.

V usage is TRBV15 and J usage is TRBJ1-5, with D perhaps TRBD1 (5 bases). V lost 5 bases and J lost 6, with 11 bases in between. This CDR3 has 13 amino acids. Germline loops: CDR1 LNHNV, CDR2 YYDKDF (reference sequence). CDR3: CATSERGGQPQHF. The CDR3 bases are TGTGCCACCAGCGAAAGGGGTGGTCAGCCCCAGCATTTT.

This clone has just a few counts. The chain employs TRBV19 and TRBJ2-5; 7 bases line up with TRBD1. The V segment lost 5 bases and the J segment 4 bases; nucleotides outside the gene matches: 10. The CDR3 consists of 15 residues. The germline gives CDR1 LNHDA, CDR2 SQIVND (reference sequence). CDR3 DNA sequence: TGTGCCAGTAGTCGAAGACAACAGGGGTCAGAGACCCAGTACTTC. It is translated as CASSRRQQGSETQYF. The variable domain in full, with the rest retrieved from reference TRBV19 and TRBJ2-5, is DGGITQSPKYLFRKEGQNVTLSCEQNLNHDAMYWYRQDPGQGLRLIYYSQIVNDFQKGDIAEGYSVSREKKESFPLTVTSAQKNPTAFYLCASSRRQQGSETQYFGPGTRLLVL.

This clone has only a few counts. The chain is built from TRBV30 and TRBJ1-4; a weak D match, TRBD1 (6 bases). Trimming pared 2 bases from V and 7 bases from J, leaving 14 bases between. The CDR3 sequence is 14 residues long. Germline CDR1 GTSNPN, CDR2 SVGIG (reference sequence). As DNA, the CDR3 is TGTGCCTGGAGTTCACAGGGTGGACGTGAAAAACTGTTTTTT. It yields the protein CAWSSQGGREKLFF.

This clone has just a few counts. The CDR3: CASSEGQGTDTQYF. The CDR3, as DNA: TGTGCCAGCAGTGAAGGGCAGGGGACAGATACGCAGTATTTT. The chain uses TRBV6-1 and TRBJ2-3; D may be TRBD1 (6 bases). V was pared by 1 base and J by 3 bases, with 8 bases between. There are 14 residues in the CDR3. The germline V gene encodes CDR1 MNHNS and CDR2 SASEGT.

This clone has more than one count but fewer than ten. The CDR3 sequence: CASSADSEQYF. The CDR3 nucleotides are TGTGCCAGCAGTGCCGACTCCGAGCAGTACTTC. The V and J genes are TRBV6-1 and TRBJ2-7; D uncertain. V lost 4 bases and J lost 6, with 7 bases in between. The CDR3 consists of 11 residues. CDR1 is MNHNS, CDR2 SASEGT, per germline.